The rows below give T cell receptor beta chains drawn from one sample of a study of blood T cell repertoires in COVID-19. Generated by immunoSEQ multiplex PCR, the TCRdb table keeps only in-frame clones and is missing some. The sample has some 25,000 clones, about 84% seen once. The sequenced sample consisted of peripheral blood. These receptors all come from a man aged 50 or older with active or convalescent COVID-19. CDR3s include the opening cysteine and the closing phenylalanine or tryptophan. Each record gives: D gene, clone size, J gene, V gene, CDR3 DNA, CDR3 protein. D genes are given only for firm matches. Clone size is given for some rows only: seen once, a few or many times, or a class if the clone is expanded.

d_gene: TRBD2; abundance: .; j_gene: TRBJ2-5; v_gene: TRBV28; CDR3nt: TGTGCCAGCAGGCCCTCGGGGGGTTTCCAAGAGACCCAGTACTTC; CDR3aa: CASRPSGGFQETQYF
d_gene: TRBD1; abundance: .; j_gene: TRBJ1-1; v_gene: TRBV7-9; CDR3nt: TGTGCCAGCAGCCCGCTGACAGGGTGGAACACTGAAGCTTTCTTT; CDR3aa: CASSPLTGWNTEAFF
d_gene: .; abundance: .; j_gene: TRBJ1-3; v_gene: TRBV11-3; CDR3nt: TGTGCCAGCAGCCCTCAGGGAAACACCATATATTTT; CDR3aa: CASSPQGNTIYF
d_gene: TRBD2; abundance: .; j_gene: TRBJ2-3; v_gene: TRBV29-1; CDR3nt: TGCAGCGTTGGGAGGACTAGCGGACGCACAGATACGCAGTATTTT; CDR3aa: CSVGRTSGRTDTQYF
d_gene: .; abundance: .; j_gene: TRBJ2-1; v_gene: TRBV3-1/TRBV3-2; CDR3nt: TGTGCCAGCAGCCCAAGCTGGCGGGCCGCCTACAATGAGCAGTTCTTC; CDR3aa: CASSPSWRAAYNEQFF
d_gene: TRBD1; abundance: .; j_gene: TRBJ1-4; v_gene: TRBV6-5; CDR3nt: TGTGCCAGCAGAAGGGACAGGGCTGAAAAACTGTTTTTT; CDR3aa: CASRRDRAEKLFF
d_gene: .; abundance: .; j_gene: TRBJ2-5; v_gene: TRBV2; CDR3nt: TGTGCCAGCAGTAAACAGGGTAGGGCAGAGACCCAGTACTTC; CDR3aa: CASSKQGRAETQYF
d_gene: .; abundance: few; j_gene: TRBJ1-1; v_gene: TRBV11-3; CDR3nt: TGTGCCAGCAGCTTAGAAGAGGGAGGCACTGAAGCTTTCTTT; CDR3aa: CASSLEEGGTEAFF
d_gene: .; abundance: .; j_gene: TRBJ2-5; v_gene: TRBV19; CDR3nt: TGTGCCAGTAGTATGGGCCAGAAAGAGACCCAGTACTTC; CDR3aa: CASSMGQKETQYF
d_gene: .; abundance: few; j_gene: TRBJ1-1; v_gene: TRBV28; CDR3nt: TGTGCCAGCAGGGCGGGAGAGGTGAACACTGAAGCTTTCTTT; CDR3aa: CASRAGEVNTEAFF
d_gene: TRBD2; abundance: .; j_gene: TRBJ2-3; v_gene: TRBV5-1; CDR3nt: TGCGCCAGCAGCCCCGGGACTAGCTTCTTCACAGATACGCAGTATTTT; CDR3aa: CASSPGTSFFTDTQYF
d_gene: .; abundance: .; j_gene: TRBJ1-3; v_gene: TRBV12-5; CDR3nt: TGTGCTAGTGGTCCTCTATCCTACCCTGGAAACACCATATATTTT; CDR3aa: CASGPLSYPGNTIYF
d_gene: .; abundance: .; j_gene: TRBJ1-1; v_gene: TRBV19; CDR3nt: TGTGCCAGTAGACCTCGGACGGGGTACACTGAAGCTTTCTTT; CDR3aa: CASRPRTGYTEAFF
d_gene: TRBD1; abundance: .; j_gene: TRBJ1-3; v_gene: TRBV6-5; CDR3nt: TGTGCCAGCTGGGACAGCTCTGGAAACACCATATATTTT; CDR3aa: CASWDSSGNTIYF
d_gene: .; abundance: once; j_gene: TRBJ2-2; v_gene: TRBV28; CDR3nt: TGTGCCAGCAGTTCCGACACGAACACCGGGGAGCTGTTTTTT; CDR3aa: CASSSDTNTGELFF
d_gene: .; abundance: .; j_gene: TRBJ1-6; v_gene: TRBV25-1; CDR3nt: TGTGCCAGCAGTGACCAAACGCGCGCATTCTCTAATTCACCCCTCCACTTT; CDR3aa: CASSDQTRAFSNSPLHF
d_gene: TRBD1; abundance: .; j_gene: TRBJ2-7; v_gene: TRBV6-5; CDR3nt: TGTGCCAGTTTTAACAGGGGGCGCGACGAGCAGTACTTC; CDR3aa: CASFNRGRDEQYF
d_gene: .; abundance: .; j_gene: TRBJ2-7; v_gene: TRBV2; CDR3nt: TGTGCCAGCAGTGAAAGATACAAAACCTACGAGCAGTACTTC; CDR3aa: CASSERYKTYEQYF
d_gene: .; abundance: .; j_gene: TRBJ2-2; v_gene: TRBV18; CDR3nt: TGTGCCACCAAACCAGGTTGCTCAACCGGGGAGCTGTTTTTT; CDR3aa: CATKPGCSTGELFF
d_gene: .; abundance: .; j_gene: TRBJ2-1; v_gene: TRBV7-9; CDR3nt: TGTGCCAGCAGCTTGCAGGTTCGAGATGAGCAGTTCTTC; CDR3aa: CASSLQVRDEQFF
d_gene: .; abundance: .; j_gene: TRBJ1-2; v_gene: TRBV5-4; CDR3nt: TGTGCCAGCAGACACGCGGGGCCGGGGCCCTATGGCTACACCTTC; CDR3aa: CASRHAGPGPYGYTF
d_gene: TRBD2; abundance: .; j_gene: TRBJ2-1; v_gene: TRBV11-2; CDR3nt: TGTGCCAGCAGGGGTGGACTAGCGGGAGTTATATCCTACAATGAGCAGTTCTTC; CDR3aa: CASRGGLAGVISYNEQFF
d_gene: TRBD1; abundance: .; j_gene: TRBJ1-2; v_gene: TRBV5-4; CDR3nt: TGTGCCAGCAGCCAGGGACAGGACGGGGGCTACACCTTC; CDR3aa: CASSQGQDGGYTF
d_gene: TRBD1; abundance: .; j_gene: TRBJ2-1; v_gene: TRBV7-6; CDR3nt: TGTGCCAGCAGCTTACGAGGCGGACAGGGTAAGGGGAATGAGCAGTTCTTC; CDR3aa: CASSLRGGQGKGNEQFF
d_gene: .; abundance: .; j_gene: TRBJ2-3; v_gene: TRBV7-2; CDR3nt: TGTGCCAGCAGCTTCGGGGGTTATACGCAGTATTTT; CDR3aa: CASSFGGYTQYF
d_gene: .; abundance: .; j_gene: TRBJ1-3; v_gene: TRBV19; CDR3nt: TGTGCCAGTAGTGGGAGAGGGCTATCTGGAAACACCATATATTTT; CDR3aa: CASSGRGLSGNTIYF
d_gene: TRBD2; abundance: .; j_gene: TRBJ2-5; v_gene: TRBV28; CDR3nt: TGTGCCAGCAGTTTCAGCGTAGCGGGAGAGGTACTTCAAGAGACCCAGTACTTC; CDR3aa: CASSFSVAGEVLQETQYF
d_gene: .; abundance: .; j_gene: TRBJ2-5; v_gene: TRBV7-9; CDR3nt: TGTGCCAGCAGCTTATTCCACGGGGGAGAGACCCAGTACTTC; CDR3aa: CASSLFHGGETQYF
d_gene: .; abundance: once; j_gene: TRBJ2-7; v_gene: TRBV7-9; CDR3nt: TGTGCCAGCAGCCTTTGGGGCCAGGAACAGGGATCCTACGAGCAGTACTTC; CDR3aa: CASSLWGQEQGSYEQYF
d_gene: .; abundance: .; j_gene: TRBJ2-1; v_gene: TRBV11-3; CDR3nt: TGTGCCAGCAGCTCCCGGACAGACAATGAGCAGTTCTTC; CDR3aa: CASSSRTDNEQFF
d_gene: .; abundance: once; j_gene: TRBJ2-3; v_gene: TRBV11-2; CDR3nt: TGTGCCAGCAGCTTAGGGGGGCTGGGGGATACGCAGTATTTT; CDR3aa: CASSLGGLGDTQYF
d_gene: .; abundance: .; j_gene: TRBJ2-1; v_gene: TRBV5-5; CDR3nt: TGTGCCAGCAGCCAGTGGCGGGTGGACAATGAGCAGTTCTTC; CDR3aa: CASSQWRVDNEQFF
d_gene: TRBD1; abundance: .; j_gene: TRBJ2-3; v_gene: TRBV28; CDR3nt: TGTGCCAGCAGTTCCGGGACAGGGGTCGGCACAGATACGCAGTATTTT; CDR3aa: CASSSGTGVGTDTQYF
d_gene: .; abundance: .; j_gene: TRBJ1-4; v_gene: TRBV5-5; CDR3nt: TGTGCCAGCAGCCGTGGAAGGGGTGGAAAACTGTTTTTT; CDR3aa: CASSRGRGGKLFF
d_gene: .; abundance: .; j_gene: TRBJ1-4; v_gene: TRBV3-1/TRBV3-2; CDR3nt: TGTGCCAGCAGCCCACAGGCGAATGAAAAACTGTTTTTT; CDR3aa: CASSPQANEKLFF
d_gene: TRBD1; abundance: .; j_gene: TRBJ1-5; v_gene: TRBV4-1; CDR3nt: TGCGCCAGCAGCCAAGATTCCCCTCGTACAGGGGGATATGATCAGCCCCAGCATTTT; CDR3aa: CASSQDSPRTGGYDQPQHF
d_gene: TRBD1; abundance: .; j_gene: TRBJ2-7; v_gene: TRBV7-2; CDR3nt: TGTGCCAGCAGCTTATACCAGGGACAGAACTACGAGCAGTACTTC; CDR3aa: CASSLYQGQNYEQYF
d_gene: TRBD1; abundance: .; j_gene: TRBJ1-3; v_gene: TRBV10-3; CDR3nt: TGTGCCATTACAGGGGAAGGTGGAAACACCATATATTTT; CDR3aa: CAITGEGGNTIYF
d_gene: TRBD2; abundance: .; j_gene: TRBJ2-3; v_gene: TRBV5-6; CDR3nt: TGTGCCAGCAGCCCCATGCGACTAGCGGTCGGCGCAGATACGCAGTATTTT; CDR3aa: CASSPMRLAVGADTQYF
d_gene: TRBD1; abundance: .; j_gene: TRBJ2-1; v_gene: TRBV10-1; CDR3nt: TGCGCCAGCAGTGACCCGGGACAGGGGCTCTATGAGCAGTTCTTC; CDR3aa: CASSDPGQGLYEQFF
d_gene: .; abundance: .; j_gene: TRBJ2-1; v_gene: TRBV10-3; CDR3nt: TGTGCCATCAGTGATATGGGGCGAGTCAGCTACAATGAGCAGTTCTTC; CDR3aa: CAISDMGRVSYNEQFF